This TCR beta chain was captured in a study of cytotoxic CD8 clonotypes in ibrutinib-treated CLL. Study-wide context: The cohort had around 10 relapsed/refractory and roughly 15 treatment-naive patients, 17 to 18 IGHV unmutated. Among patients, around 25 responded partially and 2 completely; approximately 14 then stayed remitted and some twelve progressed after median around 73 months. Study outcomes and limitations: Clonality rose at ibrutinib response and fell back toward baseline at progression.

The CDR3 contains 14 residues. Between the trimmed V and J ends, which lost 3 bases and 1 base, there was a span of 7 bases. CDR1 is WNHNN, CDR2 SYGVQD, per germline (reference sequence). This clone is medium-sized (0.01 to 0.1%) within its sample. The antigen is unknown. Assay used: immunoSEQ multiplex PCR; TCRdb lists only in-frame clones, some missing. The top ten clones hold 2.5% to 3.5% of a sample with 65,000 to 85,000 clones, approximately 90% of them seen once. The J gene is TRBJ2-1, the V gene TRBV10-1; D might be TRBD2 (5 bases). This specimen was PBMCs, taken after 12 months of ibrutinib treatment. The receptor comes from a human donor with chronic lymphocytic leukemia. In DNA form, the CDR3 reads TGCGCCAGCAGTGAAACGGGATCCTACAATGAGCAGTTCTTC. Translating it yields CASSETGSYNEQFF.